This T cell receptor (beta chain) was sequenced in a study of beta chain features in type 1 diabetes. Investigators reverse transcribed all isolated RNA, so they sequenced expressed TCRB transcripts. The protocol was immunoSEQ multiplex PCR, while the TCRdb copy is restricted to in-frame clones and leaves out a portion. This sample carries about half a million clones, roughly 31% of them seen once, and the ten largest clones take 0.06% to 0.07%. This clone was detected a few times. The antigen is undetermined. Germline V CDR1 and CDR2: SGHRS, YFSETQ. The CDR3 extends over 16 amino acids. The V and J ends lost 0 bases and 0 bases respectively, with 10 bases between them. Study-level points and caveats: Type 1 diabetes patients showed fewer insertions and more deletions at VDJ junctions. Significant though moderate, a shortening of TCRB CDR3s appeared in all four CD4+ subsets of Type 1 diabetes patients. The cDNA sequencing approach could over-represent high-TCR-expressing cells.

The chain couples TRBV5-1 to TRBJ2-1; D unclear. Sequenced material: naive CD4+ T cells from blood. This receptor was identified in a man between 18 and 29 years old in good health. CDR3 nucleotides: TGCGCCAGCAGCTTGGCCTACCTTAGCTCCTACAATGAGCAGTTCTTC. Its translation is CASSLAYLSSYNEQFF.